Shown below are 2 T cell receptor beta chains from a single sample sequenced in a study of regulatory T cells in long-lasting Graves disease. Sequencing libraries for TCR beta were prepared with iRepertoire HTBI primers and Arm-PCR of CDR3 regions. TCRdb redid the calling of the multiplex PCR reads with MiXCR, one entry per CDR3 protein. The table shows fewer than 550,000 distinct CDR3 sequences, with about 15% occurring only once. Time point defined: newly diagnosed GD, antithyroid drugs for less than 3 months. Scientists built the TCR library using RNA that was extracted from PBMCs. The same sample was also used in a study of T cells in Graves' hyperthyroidism and ophthalmopathy.

The sequencing used peripheral blood mononuclear cells (PBMCs), collected at new diagnosis, from a patient treated with antithyroid drugs. These receptors all come from a young woman with Graves disease.

At least ten counts were recorded for this clonotype. This chain links TRBV30 with TRBJ2-7, with 8 bases matching TRBD1. The CDR3 covers 13 residues. The junction had 4 bases not matched to a gene; V was cut back by 0 bases and J by 6 bases. Germline V gives CDR1 GTSNPN, CDR2 SVGIG (reference sequence). CDR3 nucleotides: TGTGCCTGGAGTGTACTTGGACAGGGCGAGCAGTACTTC. This encodes CAWSVLGQGEQYF.

This clonotype showed up many times. The chain joins TRBV6-1 to TRBJ2-7; 10 bases fit TRBD2. After removal of 10 bases from V and 5 bases from J, the junction contained 8 bases not matched to a gene. The CDR3 sequence is 13 residues long. CDR1 and CDR2 (germline): MNHNS, SASEGT. CDR3 protein: CATSLAGLNEQYF. In DNA form, the CDR3 reads TGTGCCACTTCACTAGCGGGACTTAACGAGCAGTACTTC.